This T cell receptor (beta chain) is drawn from a study of blood T cell repertoires in COVID-19. Assay: immunoSEQ multiplex PCR; the TCRdb copy retains only in-frame clones and omits some. In the table there are approximately 41,000 clones, more than 75% of which are singletons. Sequencing was done on a sample of peripheral blood. The clonotype originates from a human donor in a cohort sampled during active COVID-19.

The CDR3 nucleotides read TGTGCCAGCAGTTATCTGGCAGCGGGAAGCACAGATACGCAGTATTTT. Protein: CASSYLAAGSTDTQYF. The V and J genes are TRBV6-2 or TRBV6-3 and TRBJ2-3; 7 bases line up with TRBD2. The J segment lost 0 bases and the V segment lost 3 bases, leaving 6 bases of the junction unmatched. Germline loops: CDR1 MNHEY, CDR2 SVGEGT. This CDR3 is built from 16 residues.